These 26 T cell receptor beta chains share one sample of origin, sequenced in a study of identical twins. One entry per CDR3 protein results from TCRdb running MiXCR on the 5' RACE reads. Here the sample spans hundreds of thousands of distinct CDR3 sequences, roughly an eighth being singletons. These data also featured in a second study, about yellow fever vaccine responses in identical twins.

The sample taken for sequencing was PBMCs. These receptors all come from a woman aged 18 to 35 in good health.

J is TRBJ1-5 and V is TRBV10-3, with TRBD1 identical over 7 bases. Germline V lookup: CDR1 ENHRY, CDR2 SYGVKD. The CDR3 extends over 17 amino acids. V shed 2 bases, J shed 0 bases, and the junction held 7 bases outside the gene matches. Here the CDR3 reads CAISEPTTGNSNQPQHF. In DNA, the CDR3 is TGTGCCATCAGTGAGCCAACGACAGGGAATAGCAATCAGCCCCAGCATTTT.

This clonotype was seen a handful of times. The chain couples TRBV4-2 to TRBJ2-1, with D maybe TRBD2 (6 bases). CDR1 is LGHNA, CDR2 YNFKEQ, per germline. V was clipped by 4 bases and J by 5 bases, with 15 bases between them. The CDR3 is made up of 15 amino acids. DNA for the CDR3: TGTGCCAGCAGCCTGGAGTCTAGCGTTGACAATGAGCAGTTCTTC. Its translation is CASSLESSVDNEQFF.

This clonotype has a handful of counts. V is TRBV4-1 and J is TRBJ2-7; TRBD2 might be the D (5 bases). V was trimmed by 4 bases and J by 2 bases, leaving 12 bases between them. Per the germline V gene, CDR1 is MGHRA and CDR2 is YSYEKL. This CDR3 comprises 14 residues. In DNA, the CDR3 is TGCGCCAGCAGCCCTCTGGGAGTAACCTACGAGCAGTACTTC. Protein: CASSPLGVTYEQYF.

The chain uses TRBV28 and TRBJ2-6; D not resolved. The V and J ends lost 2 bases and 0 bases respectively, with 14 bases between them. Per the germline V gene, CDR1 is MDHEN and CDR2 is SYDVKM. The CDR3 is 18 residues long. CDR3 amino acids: CASSLRVRVISGANVLTF. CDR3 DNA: TGTGCCAGCAGTTTAAGGGTACGGGTAATCTCTGGGGCCAACGTCCTGACTTTC.

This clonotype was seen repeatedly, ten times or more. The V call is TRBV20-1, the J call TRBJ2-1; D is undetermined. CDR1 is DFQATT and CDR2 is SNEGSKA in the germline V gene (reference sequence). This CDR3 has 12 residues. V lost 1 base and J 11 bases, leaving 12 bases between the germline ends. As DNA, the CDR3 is TGCAGTGCTAGAGTTTCGGGTCAGAAGCAGTTCTTC. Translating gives CSARVSGQKQFF.

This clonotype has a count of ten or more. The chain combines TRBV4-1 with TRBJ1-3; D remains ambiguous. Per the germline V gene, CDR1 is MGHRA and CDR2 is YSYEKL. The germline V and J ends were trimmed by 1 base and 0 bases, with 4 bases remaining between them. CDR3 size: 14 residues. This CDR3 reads CASSQGSSGNTIYF. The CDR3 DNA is TGCGCCAGCAGCCAAGGGAGCTCTGGAAACACCATATATTTT.

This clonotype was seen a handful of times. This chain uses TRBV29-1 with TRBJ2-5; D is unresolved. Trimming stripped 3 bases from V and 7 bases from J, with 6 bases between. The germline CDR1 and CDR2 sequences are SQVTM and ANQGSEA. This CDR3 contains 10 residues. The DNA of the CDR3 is TGCAGCGTTGAGATAGGGACCCAGTACTTC. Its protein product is CSVEIGTQYF.

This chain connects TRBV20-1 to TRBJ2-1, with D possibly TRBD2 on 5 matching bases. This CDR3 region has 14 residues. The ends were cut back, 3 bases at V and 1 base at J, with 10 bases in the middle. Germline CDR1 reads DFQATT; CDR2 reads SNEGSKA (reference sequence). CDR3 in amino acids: CSASAEGSYNEQFF. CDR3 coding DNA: TGCAGTGCTAGTGCAGAGGGTTCCTACAATGAGCAGTTCTTC.

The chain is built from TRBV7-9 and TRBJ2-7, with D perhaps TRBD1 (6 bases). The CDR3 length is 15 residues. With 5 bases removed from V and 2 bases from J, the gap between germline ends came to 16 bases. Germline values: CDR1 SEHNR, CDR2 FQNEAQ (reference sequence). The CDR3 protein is CASSLDLTGTYEQYF. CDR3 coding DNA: TGTGCCAGCAGCCTGGATCTGACAGGAACCTACGAGCAGTACTTC.

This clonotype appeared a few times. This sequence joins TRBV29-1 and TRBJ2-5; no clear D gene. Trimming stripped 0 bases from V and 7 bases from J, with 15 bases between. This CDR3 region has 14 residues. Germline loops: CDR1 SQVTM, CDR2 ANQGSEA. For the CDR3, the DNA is TGCAGCGTTGAAGATGTGCAGGTCCAGACGACCCAGTACTTC. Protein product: CSVEDVQVQTTQYF.

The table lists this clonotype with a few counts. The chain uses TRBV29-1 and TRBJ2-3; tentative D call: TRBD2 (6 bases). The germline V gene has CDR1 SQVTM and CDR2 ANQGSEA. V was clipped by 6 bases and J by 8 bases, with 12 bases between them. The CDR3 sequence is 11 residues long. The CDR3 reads CSVTSRGTQYF. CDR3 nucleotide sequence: TGCAGCGTAACTAGCCGAGGTACGCAGTATTTT.

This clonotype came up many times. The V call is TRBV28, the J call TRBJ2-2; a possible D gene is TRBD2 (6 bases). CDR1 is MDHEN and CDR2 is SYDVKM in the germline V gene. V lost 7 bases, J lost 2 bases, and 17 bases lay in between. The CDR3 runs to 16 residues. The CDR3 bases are TGTGCCAGCATCTCTGGCGGGACCGATAACACCGGGGAGCTGTTTTTT. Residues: CASISGGTDNTGELFF.

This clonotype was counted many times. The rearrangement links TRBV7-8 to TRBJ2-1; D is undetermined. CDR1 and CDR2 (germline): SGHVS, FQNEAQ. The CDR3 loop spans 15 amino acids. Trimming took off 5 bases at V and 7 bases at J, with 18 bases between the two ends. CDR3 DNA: TGTGCCAGCAGCCCACCTCCGGGCCACGGGAATGAGCAGTTCTTC. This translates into CASSPPPGHGNEQFF.

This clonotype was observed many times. The CDR3 is CASSLAGTGNEKLFF. In DNA, the CDR3 is TGCGCCAGCAGCCTGGCCGGGACAGGGAATGAAAAACTGTTTTTT. V is TRBV5-1 and J is TRBJ1-4; 9 bases align to TRBD1. With V trimmed by 4 bases and J by 5 bases, 6 bases remained unmatched. This CDR3 spans 15 amino acids. Germline CDR1 and CDR2: SGHRS and YFSETQ.

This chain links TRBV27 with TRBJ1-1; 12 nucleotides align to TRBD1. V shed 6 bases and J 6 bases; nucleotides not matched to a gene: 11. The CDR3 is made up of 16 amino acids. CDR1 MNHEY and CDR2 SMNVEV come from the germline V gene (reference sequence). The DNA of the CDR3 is TGTGCCAGCAGAAGTTCCCCGGGACAGGGGGCCGCTGAAGCTTTCTTT. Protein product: CASRSSPGQGAAEAFF.

CDR3 loop: CASSLEWYSGANVLTF. CDR3 DNA sequence: TGCGCCAGCAGCTTGGAGTGGTACTCTGGGGCCAACGTCCTGACTTTC. V usage is TRBV5-1 and J usage is TRBJ2-6; D is unresolved. CDR1 and CDR2 (germline): SGHRS, YFSETQ. The germline V and J ends were trimmed by 0 bases and 0 bases, with 7 bases remaining between them. CDR3 length: 16 residues.

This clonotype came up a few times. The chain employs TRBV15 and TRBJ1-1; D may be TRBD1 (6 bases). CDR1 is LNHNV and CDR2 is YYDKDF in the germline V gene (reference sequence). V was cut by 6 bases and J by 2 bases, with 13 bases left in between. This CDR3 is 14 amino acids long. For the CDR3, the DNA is TGTGCCACCAGTCTGGGGGCCAGAAACACTGAAGCTTTCTTT. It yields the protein CATSLGARNTEAFF.

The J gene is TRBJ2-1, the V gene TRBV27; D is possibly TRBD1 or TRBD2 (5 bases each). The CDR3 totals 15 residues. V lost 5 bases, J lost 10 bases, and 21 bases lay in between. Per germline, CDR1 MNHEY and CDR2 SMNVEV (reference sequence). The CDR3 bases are TGTGCCAGCAGTCCCGACAGTGGGGAGAGGTGGGAGCAGTTCTTC. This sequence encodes CASSPDSGERWEQFF.

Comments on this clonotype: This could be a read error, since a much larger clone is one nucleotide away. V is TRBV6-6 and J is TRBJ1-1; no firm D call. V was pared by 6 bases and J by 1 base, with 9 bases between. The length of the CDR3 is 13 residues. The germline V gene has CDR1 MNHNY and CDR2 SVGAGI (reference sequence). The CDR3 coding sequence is TGTGCCAGCAGGGACCCGGGGAACACTGAAGCTTTCTTT. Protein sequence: CASRDPGNTEAFF.

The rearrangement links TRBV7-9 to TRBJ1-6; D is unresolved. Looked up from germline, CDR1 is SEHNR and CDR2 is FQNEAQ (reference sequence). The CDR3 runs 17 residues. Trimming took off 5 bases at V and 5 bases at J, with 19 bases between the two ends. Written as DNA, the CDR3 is TGTGCCAGCAGCCCAATCCCGACACAGTACAATAATTCACCCCTCCACTTT. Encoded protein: CASSPIPTQYNNSPLHF.

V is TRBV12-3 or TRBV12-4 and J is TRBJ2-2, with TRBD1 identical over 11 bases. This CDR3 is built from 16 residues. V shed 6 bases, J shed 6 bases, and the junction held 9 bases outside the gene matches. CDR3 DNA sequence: TGTGCCAGCAGCTACCGGGACAGGGGGTTTGCCGGGGAGCTGTTTTTT. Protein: CASSYRDRGFAGELFF.

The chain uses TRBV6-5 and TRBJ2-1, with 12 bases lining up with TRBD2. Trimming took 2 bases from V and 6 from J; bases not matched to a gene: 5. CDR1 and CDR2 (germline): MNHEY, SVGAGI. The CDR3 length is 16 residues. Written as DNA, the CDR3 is TGTGCCAGCAGTTACCCTAGCGGGGGGGCCATCAATGAGCAGTTCTTC. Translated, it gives CASSYPSGGAINEQFF.

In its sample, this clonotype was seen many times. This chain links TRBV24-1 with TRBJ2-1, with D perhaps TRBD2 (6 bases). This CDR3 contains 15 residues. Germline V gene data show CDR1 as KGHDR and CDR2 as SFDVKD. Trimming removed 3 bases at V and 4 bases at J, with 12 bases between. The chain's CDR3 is CATSDAGLSYNEQFF. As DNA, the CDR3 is TGTGCCACCAGTGATGCGGGACTGTCATACAATGAGCAGTTCTTC.

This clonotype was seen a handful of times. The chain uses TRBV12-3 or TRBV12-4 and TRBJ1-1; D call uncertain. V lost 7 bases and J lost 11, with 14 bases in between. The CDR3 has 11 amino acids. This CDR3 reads CASIIERRAFF. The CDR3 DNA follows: TGTGCCAGCATTATAGAACGGAGGGCTTTCTTT.

The CDR3, as DNA: TGTGCCAGCAGCTTAACGCTCGGCTATCAGGGGCAGGATTTTCGGGAAAACATTCAGTACTTC. This translates into CASSLTLGYQGQDFRENIQYF. The chain joins TRBV7-3 to TRBJ2-4; D might be TRBD1 (6 bases). This CDR3 contains 21 residues. Trimming took off 0 bases at V and 5 bases at J, with 29 bases between the two ends. Germline values: CDR1 SGHTA, CDR2 FQGTGA.

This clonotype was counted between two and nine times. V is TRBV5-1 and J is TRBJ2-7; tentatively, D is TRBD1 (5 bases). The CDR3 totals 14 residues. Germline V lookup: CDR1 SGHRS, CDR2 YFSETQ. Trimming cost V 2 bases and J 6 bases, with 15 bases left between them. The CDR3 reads CASSFIAGNGEQYF. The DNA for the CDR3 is TGCGCCAGCAGCTTTATCGCAGGGAATGGCGAGCAGTACTTC.